This is a list of T cell receptor beta chains from one sample in a study of T cells in Graves' hyperthyroidism and ophthalmopathy. TCRdb re-derived calls from the multiplex PCR reads in MiXCR, one entry per CDR3 protein. The sample consists of fewer than 450,000 distinct CDR3 sequences, about 18% of them appearing once. Sample: blood. These receptors all come from a man younger than 35 with Graves' ophthalmopathy. The conserved cysteine and the conserved F or W are not part of the CDR3 here. The order of the fields is clone size, J gene, V gene, CDR3 protein. Size is omitted from some rows. Given values are once, few, many or a class for expanded clones.

many	TRBJ2-1	TRBV5-8	ASSSGTSGGAGEQF
many	TRBJ1-1	TRBV27	ASTLTGGTEAF
few	TRBJ2-7	TRBV5-1	ASSLGLAGHYEQY
many	TRBJ1-2	TRBV7-2	ASSEGQGRGGYGYT
-	TRBJ2-3	TRBV20-1	SAQGTGDHFTDTQY
-	TRBJ1-2	TRBV4-1	ASSLTGTPRGYT
many	TRBJ2-3	TRBV7-3	ASSAFGREDTQY
-	TRBJ2-5	TRBV10-2	ATRNSGGAYQETQY
many	TRBJ2-1	TRBV12-3/TRBV12-4	ASSFVGYLSGVLENEQF
many	TRBJ2-1	TRBV27	ASSSGGTSYNEQF
many	TRBJ1-6	TRBV12-3/TRBV12-4	ASSFSRYNSPLH
many	TRBJ2-7	TRBV3-1	ASSHRLVGTHPYEQY
many	TRBJ1-5	TRBV12-3/TRBV12-4	ASSSDTRNQPQH
many	TRBJ2-1	TRBV29-1	SVAQAPNEQF
few	TRBJ2-5	TRBV29-1	SAERTDEGTQY
few	TRBJ2-7	TRBV18	ASSHDEGLYEQY
few	TRBJ2-7	TRBV4-1	ASSQLSAGPQYEQY
-	TRBJ2-1	TRBV12-3/TRBV12-4	ASTSGQGAYNEQF
-	TRBJ1-1	TRBV4-1	ASSQGPGLPGEAF
few	TRBJ2-6	TRBV5-5	ASSSLPGTGGAFGANVLT
many	TRBJ2-3	TRBV6-1	ASSPSGDPTDTQY
-	TRBJ2-7	TRBV5-4	ASSLAAAPGQY
-	TRBJ2-5	TRBV15	ATSRDHEEWETQY
once	TRBJ2-4	TRBV15	ATSRGGGYSIQY
many	TRBJ1-4	TRBV5-6	ASSLGTEKLF
many	TRBJ2-7	TRBV7-9	ASSIEGGEQY
many	TRBJ2-7	TRBV5-1	ASSLESYEQY
many	TRBJ2-6	TRBV9	ASSVSGYGANVLT
few	TRBJ1-5	TRBV4-1	ASSLGQGGTQPQH
many	TRBJ2-1	TRBV5-1	ASTFSRDRGYNEQF
few	TRBJ1-5	TRBV12-3/TRBV12-4	ASSPDPSPQH
many	TRBJ2-1	TRBV7-9	ASTSGQGASYNEQF
-	TRBJ2-3	TRBV27	ASRPLGLGGEY
-	TRBJ1-2	TRBV27	ASSPLRQGGGYT
many	TRBJ2-2	TRBV12-3/TRBV12-4	ASRPQEGHGELF
many	TRBJ2-1	TRBV12-3/TRBV12-4	ASDDKLRGNEQF
-	TRBJ2-1	TRBV9	ASSVEGGSGIVDEQF
-	TRBJ1-5	TRBV11-2	ASSFDGENQPQH
many	TRBJ2-5	TRBV29-1	SVEPGEQETQY
-	TRBJ1-2	TRBV28	ATGNNRGRVQLSYT
few	TRBJ2-7	TRBV4-1	ASSFRLAGGMTYEQY
few	TRBJ2-5	TRBV15	ATSRGVETQY
many	TRBJ1-1	TRBV5-1	ASSLESRREQGAF
-	TRBJ1-1	TRBV6-1	ATIWGLTEAF
many	TRBJ2-7	TRBV5-8	ASHRTATSYEQY
many	TRBJ2-3	TRBV5-1	ASSLGQATDTQY
many	TRBJ2-7	TRBV11-1	ASRRGPSYEQY
many	TRBJ1-1	TRBV20-1	SARSPGQGGTEAF
-	TRBJ2-1	TRBV9	ASSVSTSVSYNEQF
many	TRBJ2-1	TRBV12-3/TRBV12-4	ASTPSHVDEQF
many	TRBJ2-5	TRBV12-3/TRBV12-4	ASTLQETQY
many	TRBJ2-1	TRBV5-1	ASSLEGDRNEQF
many	TRBJ1-1	TRBV11-3	ASSRDLNTEAF
-	TRBJ2-7	TRBV10-2	ASSDPGGGTSYEQY
few	TRBJ1-3	TRBV11-2	ASSSLGGQGNTIY
-	TRBJ1-2	TRBV9	ASSVRDSDNYGYT
-	TRBJ2-7	TRBV14	ASSQGRPMAGEYEQY
many	TRBJ1-2	TRBV28	ASSQTFSAVYGYT
many	TRBJ2-5	TRBV11-2	ASSLGDLGTGETQY
few	TRBJ1-5	TRBV12-3/TRBV12-4	ASSFLHEGTNQPQH